The present entry profiles one TCR beta chain with its context. Trimming left V 4 bases short and J 0 bases short, with 16 bases between. Per germline, CDR1 MNHNS and CDR2 SASEGT. The CDR3 loop spans 17 amino acids. Original methodology: Amplifying reference gene primers gave estimates of nucleated cell counts. Profiled with immunoSEQ multiplex PCR; TCRdb holds only in-frame clones, not every one. The DNA was the basis for D and trimming; V, J and clone size are from that table. The table has a few hundred thousand clones, approximately 87% seen once; the top ten hold less than 3%. This specimen belongs to a study of blood T cell repertoires in COVID-19. Study background: There were acute and convalescent COVID-19 samples, and they came from the United States, Italy and Spain. From T cells, B-cell-depleted T cells, or PBMCs came the material, which was cDNA or gDNA.

Sequencing was done on a sample of peripheral blood. The gene calls are TRBV6-1 and TRBJ1-5; tentatively, D is TRBD1 (6 bases). The clonotype comes from a woman in her forties or fifties with acute or convalescent COVID-19. The CDR3 sequence is CASSVIRTDYSNQPQHF. Here the CDR3 DNA reads TGTGCCAGCAGTGTTATTCGGACAGATTATAGCAATCAGCCCCAGCATTTT.